Sequencing of this T cell receptor (beta chain) was carried out in a study of type 1 regulatory T cells. At the level of the study: This in vitro CD4 product, T-allo10, is enriched for Tr1 cells and alloantigen-specific.

The CDR3 is 14 residues long. The germline V gene has CDR1 KGHSH and CDR2 LQKENI. The ends lost 6 bases at V and 4 bases at J; junction bases unmatched: 6. This clonotype was counted ten times or more. Its antigen is unknown. TCRdb re-called the reads with MiXCR, one entry per CDR3 protein. The sample shows some 15,000 distinct CDR3 sequences, approximately 14% of them seen only once. What was sequenced was cultured T cells, either the whole culture or a sorted T cell fraction (not recorded which). The J gene is TRBJ1-1, the V gene TRBV18; 9 nucleotides agree with TRBD1. The source is a human donor in good health. CDR3 nucleotide sequence: TGTGCCAGCTCCCTGGACAGGGGTAGCACTGAAGCTTTCTTT. Translated: CASSLDRGSTEAFF.